The subject of this entry is one TCR beta chain. Participants came from 24 US areas, aged roughly 18 to 90 years. People in the exposed group encountered a COVID-19 case within 2 weeks before entering the study. This sample was included in a study of blood T cell repertoires in COVID-19. About the research overall: Some COVID-19 samples were acute and others convalescent; all came from the United States, Italy and Spain.

Libraries were prepared by immunoSEQ multiplex PCR; TCRdb keeps only in-frame clonotypes and omits some of them. The table has approximately 400,000 clones, just over 90% seen once. The CDR3 runs 13 residues. V gave up 5 bases and J gave up 6 bases, with 13 bases separating them. Germline V lookup: CDR1 LNHNV, CDR2 YYDKDF (reference sequence). This rearrangement joins TRBV15 to TRBJ1-2, with D perhaps matching TRBD1 (6 bases). The TCR comes from a woman between 35 and 50 years old who had been exposed to COVID-19. Material: PBMCs or T cells enriched from blood (not recorded which). The CDR3 DNA follows: TGTGCCACCAGCCTCCTACAGGGAGATGGCTACACCTTC. It specifies CATSLLQGDGYTF.